This is a list of T cell receptor beta chains from one sample in a study of vaccination and CD4 T cells after COVID-19. TCRdb independently ran MiXCR on the PCR reads; one entry per CDR3 protein. The table records around 25,000 distinct CDR3 sequences, roughly 41% of them present only once. Antigens of these TCRs are unknown. The sequencing here drew on CD4+ T cells from blood, cultured in vitro, taken about 7 months after SARS-CoV-2 vaccination. The source of these receptors is a human donor who had recovered from COVID-19. Each CDR3 is given with its conserved first and last residue.

cdr3_aa: CSVGARIGGELFF
cdr3_length: 13
v_call: TRBV20-1

cdr3_aa: CASSASESNEQFF
cdr3_length: 13
v_call: TRBV6-4

cdr3_aa: CASSLYSTVGVEFF
cdr3_length: 14
v_call: TRBV7-2

cdr3_aa: CAISEFTGDGYTF
cdr3_length: 13
v_call: TRBV10-3

cdr3_aa: CSARGNPGLAGLSTDTQYF
cdr3_length: 19
v_call: TRBV20-1

cdr3_aa: CASSFAGQAVEQYF
cdr3_length: 14
v_call: TRBV7-2

cdr3_aa: CASIADGYGYTF
cdr3_length: 12
v_call: TRBV2

cdr3_aa: CASSTPSGTSASGANVLTF
cdr3_length: 19
v_call: TRBV28

cdr3_aa: CASSGRAQPQHF
cdr3_length: 12
v_call: TRBV2

cdr3_aa: CSARGRETQYF
cdr3_length: 11
v_call: TRBV20-1

cdr3_aa: CSASYGRGVDGYTF
cdr3_length: 14
v_call: TRBV20-1

cdr3_aa: CSVSPGTGETQYF
cdr3_length: 13
v_call: TRBV29-1

cdr3_aa: CASSLETGGMTDTQYF
cdr3_length: 16
v_call: TRBV7-9

cdr3_aa: CASSYGGDPGYTF
cdr3_length: 13
v_call: TRBV6-5

cdr3_aa: CASSGVETQYF
cdr3_length: 11
v_call: TRBV2

cdr3_aa: CASSYRSTAPSYEQYF
cdr3_length: 16
v_call: TRBV6-5

cdr3_aa: CASSLSPSGQETQYF
cdr3_length: 15
v_call: TRBV5-6

cdr3_aa: CAIGLAGPGELFF
cdr3_length: 13
v_call: TRBV10-3

cdr3_aa: CSAERGSGATYEQYF
cdr3_length: 15
v_call: TRBV20-1

cdr3_aa: CSARAGGETQYF
cdr3_length: 12
v_call: TRBV20-1

cdr3_aa: CASSLASDWANIYEQYF
cdr3_length: 17
v_call: TRBV28

cdr3_aa: CATSRVRGTVDTQYF
cdr3_length: 15
v_call: TRBV15

cdr3_aa: CSGGEPKNIQYF
cdr3_length: 12
v_call: TRBV20-1

cdr3_aa: CASSRGLAAYNEQFF
cdr3_length: 15
v_call: TRBV7-3

cdr3_aa: CASSRTPWDTQYF
cdr3_length: 13
v_call: TRBV6-1

cdr3_aa: CASSLFGRTETQYF
cdr3_length: 14
v_call: TRBV7-2

cdr3_aa: CAITGAPPSDGNTIYF
cdr3_length: 16
v_call: TRBV10-3

cdr3_aa: CSARDGSKETQYF
cdr3_length: 13
v_call: TRBV20-1

cdr3_aa: CASSRSAVNTEAFF
cdr3_length: 14
v_call: TRBV7-2

cdr3_aa: CASSLGLVEQFF
cdr3_length: 12
v_call: TRBV28

cdr3_aa: CASSQVGRETHEQYF
cdr3_length: 15
v_call: TRBV7-9

cdr3_aa: CATSDLYLTDTQYF
cdr3_length: 14
v_call: TRBV24-1

cdr3_aa: CASSESGTSGRGNEQFF
cdr3_length: 17
v_call: TRBV4-2

cdr3_aa: CASNRQGYGYTF
cdr3_length: 12
v_call: TRBV2

cdr3_aa: CASSKGGPESYEQYF
cdr3_length: 15
v_call: TRBV7-3

cdr3_aa: CASSKAPLLAGVVEQYF
cdr3_length: 17
v_call: TRBV21-1

cdr3_aa: CSARSGLNFQETQYF
cdr3_length: 15
v_call: TRBV20-1

cdr3_aa: CSARPSIASSYNSPLHF
cdr3_length: 17
v_call: TRBV20-1

cdr3_aa: CSARRPRAGPPYNSPLHF
cdr3_length: 18
v_call: TRBV20-1

cdr3_aa: CSARDQGADNSPLHF
cdr3_length: 15
v_call: TRBV20-1

cdr3_aa: CASRRAGGSYEQYF
cdr3_length: 14
v_call: TRBV6-1

cdr3_aa: CASSIDIGVTQFF
cdr3_length: 13
v_call: TRBV19

cdr3_aa: CASSRTVSNQPQHF
cdr3_length: 14
v_call: TRBV6-2/TRBV6-3

cdr3_aa: CASSELGGSSPLHF
cdr3_length: 14
v_call: TRBV6-1

cdr3_aa: CASSPVRELFF
cdr3_length: 11
v_call: TRBV7-9

cdr3_aa: CASRSITGNWGQPQHF
cdr3_length: 16
v_call: TRBV27

cdr3_aa: CASRSTGLGMETQYF
cdr3_length: 15
v_call: TRBV7-2

cdr3_aa: CASSLSALGPIYSAFF
cdr3_length: 16
v_call: TRBV7-2

cdr3_aa: CSASGITQETQYF
cdr3_length: 13
v_call: TRBV20-1

cdr3_aa: CASSELSVNNSPLHF
cdr3_length: 15
v_call: TRBV6-1

cdr3_aa: CSAIAGGGQPQHF
cdr3_length: 13
v_call: TRBV20-1

cdr3_aa: CASSSLAGGYNEQFF
cdr3_length: 15
v_call: TRBV7-8